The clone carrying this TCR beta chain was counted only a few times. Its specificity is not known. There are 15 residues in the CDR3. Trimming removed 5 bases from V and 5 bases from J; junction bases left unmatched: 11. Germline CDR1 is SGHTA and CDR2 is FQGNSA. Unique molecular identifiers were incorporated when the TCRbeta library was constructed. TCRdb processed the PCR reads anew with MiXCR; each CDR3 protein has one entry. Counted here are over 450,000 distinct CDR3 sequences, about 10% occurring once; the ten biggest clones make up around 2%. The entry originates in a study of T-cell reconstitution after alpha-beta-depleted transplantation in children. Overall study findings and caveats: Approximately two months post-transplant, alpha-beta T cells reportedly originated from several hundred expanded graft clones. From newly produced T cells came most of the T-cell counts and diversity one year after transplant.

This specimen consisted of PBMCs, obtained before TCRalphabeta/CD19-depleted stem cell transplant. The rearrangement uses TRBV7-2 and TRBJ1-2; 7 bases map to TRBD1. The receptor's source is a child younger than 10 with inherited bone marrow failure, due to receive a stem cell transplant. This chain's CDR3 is CASSQRTGSLYGYTF. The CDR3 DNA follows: TGTGCCAGCAGCCAACGGACAGGTTCCCTATATGGCTACACCTTC.